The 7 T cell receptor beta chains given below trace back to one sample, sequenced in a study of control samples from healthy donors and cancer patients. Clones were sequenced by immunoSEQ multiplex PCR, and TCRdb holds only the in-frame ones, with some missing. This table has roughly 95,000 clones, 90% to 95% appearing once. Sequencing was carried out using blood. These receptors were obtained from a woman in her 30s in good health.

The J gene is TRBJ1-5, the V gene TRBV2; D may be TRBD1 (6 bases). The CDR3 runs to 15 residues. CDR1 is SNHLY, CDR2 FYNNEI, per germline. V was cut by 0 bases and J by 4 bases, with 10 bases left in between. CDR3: CASSEALQGNQPQHF. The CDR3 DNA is TGTGCCAGCAGTGAAGCATTGCAGGGGAATCAGCCCCAGCATTTT.

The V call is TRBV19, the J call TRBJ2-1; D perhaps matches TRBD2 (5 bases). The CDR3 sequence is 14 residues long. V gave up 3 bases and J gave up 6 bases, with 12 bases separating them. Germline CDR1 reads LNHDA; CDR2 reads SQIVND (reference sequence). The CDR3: CASSITSTINEQFF. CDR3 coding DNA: TGTGCCAGTAGTATCACTAGTACCATCAATGAGCAGTTCTTC.

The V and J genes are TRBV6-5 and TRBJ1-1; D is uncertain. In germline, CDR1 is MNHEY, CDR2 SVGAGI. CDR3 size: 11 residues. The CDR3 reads CASVGYTEAFF. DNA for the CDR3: TGTGCTTCCGTGGGTTACACTGAAGCTTTCTTT.

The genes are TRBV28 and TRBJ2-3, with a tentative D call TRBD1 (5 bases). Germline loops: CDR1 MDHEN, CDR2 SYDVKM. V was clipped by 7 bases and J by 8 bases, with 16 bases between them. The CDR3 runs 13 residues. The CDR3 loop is CASITPDSLTQYF. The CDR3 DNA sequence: TGTGCCAGCATTACTCCCGACAGCCTTACGCAGTATTTT.

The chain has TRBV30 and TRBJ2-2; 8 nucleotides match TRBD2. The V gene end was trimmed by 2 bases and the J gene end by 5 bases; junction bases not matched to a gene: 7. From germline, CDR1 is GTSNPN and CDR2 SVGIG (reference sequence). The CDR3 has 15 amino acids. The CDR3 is CAWSTGTSVTGELFF. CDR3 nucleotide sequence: TGTGCCTGGAGTACTGGGACTAGTGTTACCGGGGAGCTGTTTTTT.

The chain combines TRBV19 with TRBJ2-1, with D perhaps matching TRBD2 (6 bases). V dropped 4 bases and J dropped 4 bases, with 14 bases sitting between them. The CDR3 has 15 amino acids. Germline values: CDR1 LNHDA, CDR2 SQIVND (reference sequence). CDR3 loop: CASSTGRGLYNEQFF. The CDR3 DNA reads TGTGCCAGTAGTACGGGGCGGGGCCTATACAATGAGCAGTTCTTC.

DNA for the CDR3: TGCGCCAGCAGTTTCCGGGACAGGGACGCCGAGCAGTACTTC. It specifies CASSFRDRDAEQYF. The chain joins TRBV5-1 to TRBJ2-7, with TRBD1 matching over 9 bases. Trimming cost V 5 bases and J 6 bases; bases outside gene matches: 9. The CDR3 spans 14 residues. Germline V CDR1 and CDR2: SGHRS, YFSETQ. The full variable domain, its missing parts supplied by reference TRBV5-1 and TRBJ2-7, is KAGVTQTPRYLIKTRGQQVTLSCSPISGHRSVSWYQQTPGQGLQFLFEYFSETQRNKGNFPGRFSGRQFSNSRSEMNVSTLELGDSALYLCASSFRDRDAEQYFGPGTRLTVT.